This record looks at one T cell receptor (beta chain) sequence and its context. Antigen: not known. This sample stems from a study of T cell repertoires in cytomegalovirus infection. Across the whole study: The public TCR beta signatures pointed to both CMV infection and matching HLA type. Notes on the study in general: Cumulated frequencies of public TCR beta families served to identify carriers of CMV plus the relevant HLA. CMV-specific TCR beta clonotypes restricted by HLA-C dominated the ex vivo response.

This CDR3 is 14 amino acids long. Per the germline V gene, CDR1 is SGHNT and CDR2 is YYREEE (reference sequence). Trimming removed 2 bases from V and 7 bases from J; junction bases left unmatched: 5. Each CDR3 protein is one row after TCRdb ran MiXCR on the reads. The table shows about 190,000 distinct CDR3 sequences, with 28% occurring only once. The specimen sequenced was PBMCs. The source is a human donor in good health (CMV status not recorded). Some clones in this sample may be carry-over from other donors' samples. The gene calls are TRBV5-4 and TRBJ2-1, with 8 nucleotides matching TRBD2. CDR3 in amino acids: CASSFRGGVNEQFF. CDR3 in DNA: TGTGCCAGCAGCTTCCGGGGGGGCGTGAATGAGCAGTTCTTC.